This T cell receptor (beta chain) was observed in a study of beta chain features in type 1 diabetes. Comment on this clone: Its antigen is currently unknown.

The whole isolated RNA underwent reverse transcription, so sequencing captured expressed TCRB transcripts. This table comes from immunoSEQ multiplex PCR, and its TCRdb copy is limited to in-frame clones, with some not included. Altogether a few hundred thousand clones are present, about 23% being singletons, with the ten largest covering roughly 0.011%. One heparinised blood draw, averaging roughly 120 mL, came from each donor. Germline CDR1 reads SGHRS; CDR2 reads YFSETQ. V shed 0 bases and J shed 9 bases, with 18 bases lying between them. The CDR3 spans 16 residues. General study points: Patients and controls would share equally any PCR tilt toward shorter templates. TCRB CDR3s were moderately but significantly shorter in Type 1 diabetes patients in all four CD4+ subsets.

The TCR sequence derives from a woman under 40 with type 1 diabetes. Sequencing was done on a sample of naive CD4+ T cells from blood. This chain joins TRBV5-1 and TRBJ2-2; D uncertain. In DNA form, the CDR3 reads TGCGCCAGCAGCTTGGCCTTTTCCCTAGACTCCCGGGAGCTGTTTTTT. Its protein is CASSLAFSLDSRELFF.